These T cell receptor beta chains were read from a single sample in a study of blood T cells in healthy people across ages. TCRdb re-called the 5' RACE reads through MiXCR, storing one row per CDR3 protein. The sample comprises fewer than 750,000 distinct CDR3 sequences, 40% to 55% of which are singletons, and around 23% rests with the top ten. The sample taken for sequencing was blood. The origin of the receptors is a man at least 80 years old in good health. Each CDR3 is given with its conserved first and last residue.

TRBJ2-7 | TRBV28 | CASSTLYEQYF
TRBJ2-3 | TRBV24-1 | CATSEGADTQYF
TRBJ2-7 | TRBV6-6 | CASSYSQGSFEQYF
TRBJ2-7 | TRBV7-2 | CASSSGLAGEQYF
TRBJ2-1 | TRBV20-1 | CSANQREGLNEQFF
TRBJ2-7 | TRBV7-2 | CASSRGTSSYEQYF
TRBJ2-5 | TRBV28 | CASKLPGGLETQYF
TRBJ1-5 | TRBV27 | CASSLRSSVGNQPQHF
TRBJ2-3 | TRBV20-1 | CSASRQGHRDTQYF
TRBJ2-3 | TRBV10-3 | CAISEAQLSTDTQYF
TRBJ1-2 | TRBV6-5 | CASRSGVLNYGYTF
TRBJ2-1 | TRBV3-1 | CATTSQREDNEQFF
TRBJ1-4 | TRBV11-2 | CASSSRTGTREKLFF
TRBJ1-5 | TRBV12-3/TRBV12-4 | CASRGQTISNQPQHF
TRBJ2-5 | TRBV10-3 | CAISGGRGSETQYF
TRBJ2-6 | TRBV29-1 | CSARQGAEAGANVLTF
. | TRBV29-1 | CSVAGGRLPDIQYF
TRBJ1-2 | TRBV28 | CASTLSGQFRVGGYTF
. | TRBV6-2/TRBV6-3 | CASSARGYQETQYF
TRBJ1-3 | TRBV20-1 | CSARAGEAGNTIYF
TRBJ1-1 | TRBV10-3 | CAISGQGMNTEAFF
TRBJ2-1 | TRBV20-1 | CSVRPTGRSIADEQFF
TRBJ2-5 | TRBV20-1 | CSGLGGGVETQYF
TRBJ1-6 | TRBV6-5 | CASSKSSYNSPLHF
TRBJ1-1 | TRBV7-2 | CASSRQGVDTEAFF
TRBJ1-2 | TRBV28 | CASSVTIQGRYGYTF
TRBJ2-7 | TRBV7-2 | CASSSTTSASTYF
TRBJ2-7 | TRBV7-9 | CASSSRFGSATSYEQYF
TRBJ1-1 | TRBV7-9 | CASSARTGQAEAFF
TRBJ2-7 | TRBV7-9 | CASSLTSGAADEQYF
TRBJ1-1 | TRBV9 | CASSTDRVNTEAFF
TRBJ2-4 | TRBV7-2 | CASSFGQKNIQYF
TRBJ2-3 | TRBV9 | CASSASGRGTDTQYF
TRBJ2-1 | TRBV6-2/TRBV6-3 | CASKGGLGRDPYNEQFF
TRBJ1-2 | TRBV29-1 | CSVGSGQSGYTF
TRBJ1-5 | TRBV6-6 | CASSPILWQPQHF
TRBJ2-7 | TRBV6-5 | CASSLGQSSYEQYF
TRBJ2-1 | TRBV4-2 | CASSETLAGGRNEQFF
TRBJ2-1 | TRBV29-1 | CSVGPVVGDNEQFF
TRBJ2-1 | TRBV12-3/TRBV12-4 | CASSDWRRNEQFF
TRBJ1-1 | TRBV4-1 | CASRPRTGRNTEAFF
TRBJ1-5 | TRBV30 | CAWSVGRQGHRPQHF
TRBJ2-2 | TRBV10-2 | CASSSGTGTGELFF